What follows are 32 T cell receptor beta chains derived from one specimen sequenced in a study of blood T cell repertoires in COVID-19. Assay used: immunoSEQ multiplex PCR; TCRdb lists only in-frame clones, some missing. The data show about 200,000 clones, 75% to 90% seen once. The material sequenced was peripheral blood. These receptors were taken from a man in his forties or fifties with acute or convalescent COVID-19.

V is TRBV5-1 and J is TRBJ1-3; 8 nucleotides match TRBD1. CDR3 length: 17 amino acids. V gave up 0 bases and J gave up 3 bases; unmatched junction bases: 8. Germline loops: CDR1 SGHRS, CDR2 YFSETQ. Written as DNA, the CDR3 is TGCGCCAGCAGCTTGGGACCTCAGGGGGCGAGTGGAAACACCATATATTTT. Translation gives CASSLGPQGASGNTIYF. Full variable domain (rest looked up from reference TRBV5-1 and TRBJ1-3): KAGVTQTPRYLIKTRGQQVTLSCSPISGHRSVSWYQQTPGQGLQFLFEYFSETQRNKGNFPGRFSGRQFSNSRSEMNVSTLELGDSALYLCASSLGPQGASGNTIYFGEGSWLTVV.

The chain employs TRBV7-9 and TRBJ1-3; no clear D gene. CDR1 SEHNR and CDR2 FQNEAQ come from the germline V gene (reference sequence). V shed 2 bases and J shed 4 bases, with 6 bases lying between them. This CDR3 contains 13 residues. The CDR3 nucleotides read TGTGCCAGCAGCTTAAACTCCGGAAACACCATATATTTT. Translated: CASSLNSGNTIYF.

The rearrangement links TRBV6-2 or TRBV6-3 to TRBJ2-7; no reliable D call. V dropped 2 bases and J dropped 6 bases, with 17 bases sitting between them. The CDR3 is 15 amino acids. CDR1 is MNHEY and CDR2 is SVGEGT in the germline V gene. The CDR3 region is CASSYSLLVTSEQYF. The CDR3 nucleotides read TGTGCCAGCAGTTACAGCCTGCTAGTCACGAGCGAGCAGTACTTC.

CDR3 in DNA: TGTGCCAGCAGTTTCACGGGACAGACCCCCGGGGAGCAGTACTTC. Translation gives CASSFTGQTPGEQYF. The gene calls are TRBV6-2 or TRBV6-3 and TRBJ2-7; 7 bases fit TRBD1. The CDR3 sequence is 15 residues long. Germline CDR1 MNHEY, CDR2 SVGEGT. J gave up 7 bases and V 4 bases, and 13 bases lay outside the gene matches.

The rearrangement joins TRBV19 to TRBJ2-3, with TRBD2 matching 14 bases. Germline CDR1 and CDR2: LNHDA and SQIVND (reference sequence). The length of the CDR3 is 18 residues. Trimming at V came to 5 bases and at J to 3 bases, leaving 10 bases not matched to a gene. The CDR3 region is CASSQTSGRAAWTDTQYF. In DNA form, the CDR3 reads TGTGCCAGTAGTCAGACTAGCGGGAGGGCCGCGTGGACAGATACGCAGTATTTT.

CDR3 loop: CASSSTSGLAGFETQYF. CDR3 bases: TGTGCCAGCAGCTCGACTTCGGGACTAGCGGGATTTGAGACCCAGTACTTC. V and J are TRBV7-9 and TRBJ2-5, with 13 bases identical to TRBD2. The CDR3 is 17 residues long. Trimming took 4 bases from V and 5 from J; bases not matched to a gene: 10. Germline V lookup: CDR1 SEHNR, CDR2 FQNEAQ (reference sequence).

The chain links TRBV9 to TRBJ1-5; D ambiguous. Germline-derived CDR1 and CDR2 are SGDLS and YYNGEE. This CDR3 contains 14 residues. Between the trimmed V and J ends, which lost 4 bases and 1 base, there was a span of 9 bases. CDR3 protein: CASSSRESNQPQHF. CDR3 in DNA: TGTGCCAGCAGCAGCCGGGAGAGCAATCAGCCCCAGCATTTT. Full variable domain (outside the CDR3, taken from reference TRBV9 and TRBJ1-5): DSGVTQTPKHLITATGQRVTLRCSPRSGDLSVYWYQQSLDQGLQFLIQYYNGEERAKGNILERFSAQQFPDLHSELNLSSLELGDSALYFCASSSRESNQPQHFGDGTRLSIL.

The gene calls are TRBV5-1 and TRBJ1-6, with 9 bases that match TRBD1. Trimming removed 4 bases from V and 10 bases from J; junction bases left unmatched: 9. The V gene's germline CDR1 is SGHRS and CDR2 YFSETQ. This CDR3 is 15 amino acids long. The CDR3 coding sequence is TGCGCCAGCAGCGTCGGGGGACAGGGCGTATCACCCCTCCACTTT. Its translation is CASSVGGQGVSPLHF.

V usage is TRBV7-2 and J usage is TRBJ2-7; TRBD2 agrees at 14 bases. Germline V gene sequence: CDR1 SGHTA, CDR2 FQGNSA. Trimming took 1 base from V and 5 from J; bases not matched to a gene: 1. This CDR3 spans 15 amino acids. The CDR3 sequence is CASSLGTSGRHEQYF. DNA of the CDR3: TGTGCCAGCAGCTTAGGGACTAGCGGGAGGCACGAGCAGTACTTC.

This chain connects TRBV2 to TRBJ1-1; possible D gene TRBD1, 6 bases. This CDR3 is 21 amino acids long. V lost 6 bases and J lost 1, with 33 bases in between. Germline CDR1 reads SNHLY; CDR2 reads FYNNEI. The CDR3: CASSELFGSSWGGGRNTEAFF. CDR3 nucleotide sequence: TGTGCCAGCAGCGAATTATTTGGCTCTTCGTGGGGGGGCGGGCGGAACACTGAAGCTTTCTTT.

This chain links TRBV3-1 (or the pseudogene TRBV3-2) with TRBJ2-5; 9 bases agree with TRBD1. CDR1 and CDR2 from the germline V gene are LGHDT and YNNKEL (reference sequence). V was pared by 1 base and J by 8 bases, with 5 bases of the junction left unmatched. The CDR3 extends over 14 amino acids. The CDR3 loop is CASSQGGQGQTQYF. The CDR3 region has the DNA TGTGCCAGCAGCCAAGGAGGACAGGGGCAAACCCAGTACTTC.

This chain links TRBV27 with TRBJ1-2, with D unclear. The CDR3 length is 14 residues. Per the germline V gene, CDR1 is MNHEY and CDR2 is SMNVEV (reference sequence). Trimming removed 3 bases at V and 5 bases at J, with 13 bases between. The CDR3 sequence: CASSFAGGMYGYTF. CDR3 DNA sequence: TGTGCCAGCAGTTTTGCGGGAGGGATGTATGGCTACACCTTC.

V gene TRBV7-6 combines with J gene TRBJ1-1; D is unclear. The CDR3 is 12 residues long. V lost 5 bases and J lost 6, with 10 bases in between. Germline V gives CDR1 SGHVS, CDR2 FNYEAQ. CDR3 DNA: TGTGCCAGCAGCGATAGCCCCTCTGAAGCTTTCTTT. Its protein product is CASSDSPSEAFF.

V and J are TRBV4-3 and TRBJ1-1; D not certain. This CDR3 region has 13 residues. Germline V gene data show CDR1 as LGHNA and CDR2 as YSLEER. Between the trimmed V and J ends, which lost 0 bases and 5 bases, there was a span of 7 bases. For the CDR3, the DNA is TGCGCCAGCAGCCAAGATCGACTAACTGAAGCTTTCTTT. Translating gives CASSQDRLTEAFF.

This clone is a singleton in its sample. This sample also contains other DNA sequences that code for the same CDR3. This chain links TRBV18 with TRBJ2-1, with D maybe TRBD1 (6 bases). Germline CDR1 reads KGHSH; CDR2 reads LQKENI. The CDR3 is made up of 12 amino acids. Trimming shortened V by 6 bases and J by 8 bases, and 11 bases separated the two germline ends. In DNA form, the CDR3 reads TGTGCCAGCTCGCCCCAGGGGCATGAGCAGTTCTTC. It yields the protein CASSPQGHEQFF.

The V gene is TRBV3-1 (or the pseudogene TRBV3-2), the J gene TRBJ2-5, with D uncertain. This CDR3 spans 15 amino acids. The germline V gene has CDR1 LGHDT and CDR2 YNNKEL (reference sequence). V gave up 4 bases and J gave up 2 bases, with 14 bases separating them. The CDR3 DNA is TGTGCCAGCAGCCCTCGGGTGGTCCCTCAAGAGACCCAGTACTTC. The encoded protein is CASSPRVVPQETQYF.

The rearrangement joins TRBV9 to TRBJ2-3; TRBD2 is a possible D gene (6 bases). The CDR3 has 17 amino acids. The germline CDR1 and CDR2 sequences are SGDLS and YYNGEE. The V end lost 5 bases, the J end lost 0 bases, and 19 bases lay between the germline ends. CDR3 in amino acids: CASSDNPFSGSTDTQYF. The CDR3 coding sequence is TGTGCCAGCAGTGACAATCCTTTTAGCGGTAGCACAGATACGCAGTATTTT.

The V and J genes are TRBV6-1 and TRBJ1-1, with TRBD1 as a possible D gene (6 bases). Germline V lookup: CDR1 MNHNS, CDR2 SASEGT. V dropped 3 bases and J dropped 4 bases, with 9 bases sitting between them. This CDR3 has 13 amino acids. The CDR3 DNA follows: TGTGCCAGCAGTGAGGACAGCTTCACTGAAGCTTTCTTT. Translating it yields CASSEDSFTEAFF.

J is TRBJ2-3 and V is TRBV15, with D maybe TRBD2 (7 bases). V was cut by 2 bases and J by 0 bases, with 15 bases left in between. The CDR3 totals 17 residues. Germline V gene lookup returns CDR1 LNHNV and CDR2 YYDKDF (reference sequence). CDR3 DNA: TGTGCCACCAGCAGAAGGGGGAGGGGGGAAAGCACAGATACGCAGTATTTT. It encodes CATSRRGRGESTDTQYF.

This chain connects TRBV2 to TRBJ1-2; 8 bases are shared with TRBD1. From germline, CDR1 is SNHLY and CDR2 FYNNEI. Trimming cost V 6 bases and J 8 bases; bases outside gene matches: 11. The CDR3 extends over 14 amino acids. CDR3 nucleotides: TGTGCCAGCAGCGCCGGGACAGGCCTAGGGGGCTACACCTTC. This gives the protein CASSAGTGLGGYTF.

This chain links TRBV2 with TRBJ1-5; 10 bases align to TRBD1. The J segment lost 1 base and the V segment lost 3 bases, leaving 0 bases of the junction unmatched. CDR3 length: 15 residues. Germline values: CDR1 SNHLY, CDR2 FYNNEI. CDR3 nucleotide sequence: TGTGCCAGCAGTGAGACAGGGGGCAGCAATCAGCCCCAGCATTTT. Protein: CASSETGGSNQPQHF.

The chain has TRBV14 and TRBJ1-1, with unresolved D. CDR3 size: 15 residues. The ends were cut back, 0 bases at V and 5 bases at J, with 13 bases in the middle. CDR1 is SGHDN and CDR2 is FVKESK in the germline V gene. The CDR3 region is CASSQDLRGWTEAFF. CDR3 DNA sequence: TGTGCCAGCAGCCAAGATCTACGGGGTTGGACTGAAGCTTTCTTT.

The chain's CDR3 is CATAGGAKNIQYF. The CDR3 bases are TGTGCCACCGCCGGGGGGGCCAAAAACATTCAGTACTTC. The chain employs TRBV6-5 and TRBJ2-4, with 7 bases that match TRBD2. Germline CDR1 MNHEY, CDR2 SVGAGI. J lost 1 base, V lost 10 bases, and 4 bases had no gene match. The CDR3 runs 13 residues.

The chain combines TRBV21-1 with TRBJ2-2; TRBD2 is the table's D call, not checked against the DNA. TRBV21-1 is labeled a pseudogene. The CDR3 spans 18 residues. The CDR3: CASNPKGWTSGKPGELFF. For the CDR3, the DNA is TGTGCCAGCAACCCCAAAGGGTGGACTAGCGGGAAACCCGGGGAGCTGTTTTTT.

The V gene is TRBV15, the J gene TRBJ2-3; D perhaps matches TRBD2 (6 bases). This CDR3 has 13 residues. Germline V gene data show CDR1 as LNHNV and CDR2 as YYDKDF (reference sequence). Trimming took 4 bases from V and 4 from J, leaving 9 bases between them. This chain's CDR3 is CATSKGLSDTQYF. The CDR3 DNA reads TGTGCCACCAGCAAGGGACTTTCAGATACGCAGTATTTT.

This clone was seen a handful of times. This chain links TRBV5-6 with TRBJ1-2; 11 nucleotides match TRBD1. V gave up 3 bases and J gave up 8 bases; unmatched junction bases: 12. The germline V gene encodes CDR1 SGHDT and CDR2 YYEEEE. The CDR3 spans 16 residues. Here the CDR3 reads CASSSKRGQGVSGYTF. CDR3 DNA sequence: TGTGCCAGCAGCTCGAAGCGGGGACAGGGGGTGAGCGGCTACACCTTC.

The chain uses TRBV29-1 and TRBJ1-3; D is unresolved. The germline V gene encodes CDR1 SQVTM and CDR2 ANQGSEA. The CDR3 is 14 residues long. Trimming shortened V by 3 bases and J by 0 bases, and 9 bases separated the two germline ends. CDR3 loop: CSVDDFASGNTIYF. CDR3 sequence (DNA): TGCAGCGTTGACGACTTCGCCTCTGGAAACACCATATATTTT. Supplemented by reference TRBV29-1 and TRBJ1-3, the full variable domain reads SAVISQKPSRDICQRGTSLTIQCQVDSQVTMMFWYRQQPGQSLTLIATANQGSEATYESGFVIDKFPISRPNLTFSTLTVSNMSPEDSSIYLCSVDDFASGNTIYFGEGSWLTVV.

The chain combines TRBV29-1 with TRBJ1-2, with 10 bases matching TRBD1. The V segment lost 7 bases and the J segment 5 bases; nucleotides outside the gene matches: 16. This CDR3 contains 16 residues. Germline V gives CDR1 SQVTM, CDR2 ANQGSEA. The CDR3 loop reads CSAIPGTGEERYGYTF. CDR3 sequence (DNA): TGCAGCGCCATACCCGGGACAGGGGAAGAAAGATATGGCTACACCTTC.

The rearrangement uses TRBV10-3 and TRBJ2-5; TRBD2 aligns across 8 bases. CDR3 size: 14 residues. With 8 bases clipped from V and 2 bases from J, the junction kept 7 bases outside the gene matches. Per germline, CDR1 ENHRY and CDR2 SYGVKD. The CDR3 reads CAIWGRGGQETQYF. CDR3 in DNA: TGTGCCATCTGGGGTCGGGGGGGTCAAGAGACCCAGTACTTC.

J is TRBJ1-1 and V is TRBV4-2, with 7 bases lining up with TRBD1. Germline assignment: CDR1 LGHNA and CDR2 YNFKEQ. With 4 bases clipped from V and 3 bases from J, the junction kept 8 bases outside the gene matches. There are 15 residues in the CDR3. The CDR3: CASSRFRDSHTEAFF. The CDR3 nucleotides read TGTGCCAGCAGCCGGTTCCGGGACAGTCACACTGAAGCTTTCTTT.

This clone has a single count. This rearrangement joins TRBV10-3 to TRBJ2-7; D may be TRBD2 (6 bases). The CDR3 loop spans 13 amino acids. The germline V gene has CDR1 ENHRY and CDR2 SYGVKD. Trimming took off 4 bases at V and 6 bases at J, with 13 bases between the two ends. CDR3 sequence: CAISGERGLEQYF. The DNA for the CDR3 is TGTGCCATCAGTGGGGAACGGGGACTCGAGCAGTACTTC.

This chain joins TRBV6-5 and TRBJ1-6; no reliable D call. The germline V gene encodes CDR1 MNHEY and CDR2 SVGAGI. This CDR3 spans 15 amino acids. V lost 8 bases, J lost 8 bases, and 19 bases lay in between. The CDR3 DNA follows: TGTGCCAGCGGAAAAGGTCCAGGAAGAGATTCACCCCTCCACTTT. Residues: CASGKGPGRDSPLHF.